Shown below are 29 T cell receptor beta chains from a single sample sequenced in a study of T-cell memory formation after mild COVID-19 listed by TCRdb under 2021. Libraries were made using 5' RACE. The instrument given in TCRdb is Illumina NovaSeq 6000. TCRdb reprocessing: public reads trimmed at Q25 with fastp, clones called with MiXCR, in-frame beta chains kept. Rows merge per CDR3 protein into single entries with the most common DNA and genes. The sample records 35,000 to 50,000 distinct CDR3 sequences, less than 9.5% of which are singletons. The ten most abundant clones make up 12% of the sample. Source material: PBMCs or a T cell subset sorted from them (not recorded which). These TCRs come from an adult woman who had mild COVID-19 (a few samples of this study predate the infection). The sample titles of this study are shuffled in the database, so cell type and time point are left out; the donor was told from shared clones.

In this sample, this clonotype turned up many times. The J gene is TRBJ1-2, the V gene TRBV24-1, with D uncertain. Germline lookup yields CDR1 KGHDR and CDR2 SFDVKD. The CDR3 length is 13 residues. With 1 base removed from V and 6 bases from J, the gap between germline ends came to 8 bases. The CDR3 bases are TGTGCCACCAGTGATTTATCAGGCGATGGCTACACCTTC. Translating it yields CATSDLSGDGYTF.

This clonotype was detected many times. V usage is TRBV9 and J usage is TRBJ2-3; D is possibly TRBD2 (6 bases). Germline V gene lookup returns CDR1 SGDLS and CDR2 YYNGEE. The CDR3 is 16 residues long. V lost 0 bases and J 3 bases, leaving 14 bases between the germline ends. The CDR3 bases are TGTGCCAGCAGCGTAGTGGGCGGGATGGCGACAGATACGCAGTATTTT. Its translation: CASSVVGGMATDTQYF. The entire variable domain, with the rest obtained from reference TRBV9 and TRBJ2-3, is as follows: DSGVTQTPKHLITATGQRVTLRCSPRSGDLSVYWYQQSLDQGLQFLIQYYNGEERAKGNILERFSAQQFPDLHSELNLSSLELGDSALYFCASSVVGGMATDTQYFGPGTRLTVL.

There are a few counts of this clonotype. V gene TRBV14 combines with J gene TRBJ2-7; possibly TRBD2 for D (5 bases). Germline V gene sequence: CDR1 SGHDN, CDR2 FVKESK. Trimming took 8 bases from V and 3 from J, leaving 8 bases between them. CDR3 length: 11 amino acids. CDR3: CASGRNYEQYF. In DNA form, the CDR3 reads TGTGCCAGCGGGAGAAACTACGAGCAGTACTTC.

This clonotype showed up many times. This chain joins TRBV29-1 and TRBJ2-5; 8 bases map to TRBD2. The germline V gene encodes CDR1 SQVTM and CDR2 ANQGSEA. This CDR3 spans 15 amino acids. Trimming took 4 bases from V and 4 from J; bases not matched to a gene: 11. CDR3 sequence: CSVAPGGLYGETQYF. Here the CDR3 DNA reads TGCAGCGTTGCGCCGGGAGGGTTGTATGGAGAGACCCAGTACTTC.

This clonotype was found many times. V and J are TRBV20-1 and TRBJ2-3, with D perhaps matching TRBD2 (6 bases). V lost 1 base and J lost 2, with 10 bases in between. Germline CDR1 DFQATT, CDR2 SNEGSKA (reference sequence). This CDR3 has 14 residues. CDR3: CSARGLGLTDTQYF. In DNA form, the CDR3 reads TGCAGTGCTAGAGGACTAGGGCTCACAGATACGCAGTATTTT.

The gene calls are TRBV12-3 or TRBV12-4 and TRBJ2-1; the D is unclear. V gave up 3 bases and J gave up 7 bases, with 13 bases separating them. CDR3 length: 14 residues. The chain's CDR3 is CASSFSGTQNEQFF. CDR3 in DNA: TGTGCCAGCAGTTTCTCAGGAACCCAAAATGAGCAGTTCTTC.

The chain recombines TRBV6-2 or TRBV6-3 with TRBJ2-3; D is possibly TRBD2 (6 bases). The germline V gene encodes CDR1 MNHEY and CDR2 SVGEGT. With 5 bases removed from V and 9 bases from J, the gap between germline ends came to 21 bases. The CDR3 totals 15 residues. CDR3 residues: CASSLRDSLARTQYF. DNA for the CDR3: TGTGCCAGCAGTCTCCGGGACTCCCTCGCACGGACGCAGTATTTT.

V is TRBV12-3 or TRBV12-4 and J is TRBJ2-2; unclear D gene. The ends were cut back, 8 bases at V and 2 bases at J, with 24 bases in the middle. This CDR3 contains 18 residues. CDR3 sequence: CASYGLQNKVLNTGELFF. Written as DNA, the CDR3 is TGTGCCAGCTATGGTTTACAGAATAAGGTCTTAAACACCGGGGAGCTGTTTTTT.

This chain joins TRBV15 and TRBJ1-1; a weak D match, TRBD1 (5 bases). Germline lookup yields CDR1 LNHNV and CDR2 YYDKDF (reference sequence). This CDR3 has 17 amino acids. The germline V and J ends were trimmed by 0 bases and 1 base, with 15 bases remaining between them. CDR3 in DNA: TGTGCCACCAGCAGAGAATTCGGGGGACTCCAGAACACTGAAGCTTTCTTT. As protein: CATSREFGGLQNTEAFF.

This clonotype has more than one count but fewer than ten. V is TRBV5-6 and J is TRBJ1-1; the D is unclear. CDR1 is SGHDT and CDR2 is YYEEEE in the germline V gene. The CDR3 contains 14 residues. V was cut by 5 bases and J by 4 bases, with 15 bases left in between. The DNA for the CDR3 is TGTGCCAGCAGTCCGCGTCGGCGTACCACTGAAGCTTTCTTT. Translation gives CASSPRRRTTEAFF.

This chain uses TRBV20-1 with TRBJ1-3; D might be TRBD1 (5 bases). This CDR3 contains 15 residues. The germline V gene has CDR1 DFQATT and CDR2 SNEGSKA (reference sequence). Between the trimmed V and J ends, which lost 7 bases and 0 bases, there was a span of 16 bases. CDR3 coding DNA: TGCAGTGGTTCCCGGGGGAGTAGCTCTGGAAACACCATATATTTT. Translated, it gives CSGSRGSSSGNTIYF.

The chain joins TRBV12-3 or TRBV12-4 to TRBJ2-2; possibly TRBD1 for D (5 bases). The V gene lost 2 bases and the J gene lost 7 bases, with 14 bases spanning the gap. This CDR3 has 15 residues. Written as DNA, the CDR3 is TGTGCCAGCAGTTTATCAGGGCAGGTCGGCGGGGAGCTGTTTTTT. Translating gives CASSLSGQVGGELFF.

This clonotype appeared many times. The chain uses TRBV5-1 and TRBJ2-1, with 7 positions matching TRBD1. The CDR3 is 15 amino acids. J lost 5 bases, V lost 5 bases, and 10 bases had no gene match. Germline V CDR1 and CDR2: SGHRS, YFSETQ. The CDR3 nucleotides are TGCGCCAGCAGATTCCTTTCCGGGACAGACAATGAGCAGTTCTTC. Protein: CASRFLSGTDNEQFF.

There are a few counts of this clonotype. The chain employs TRBV27 and TRBJ1-5, with D hard to call. The CDR3 extends over 16 amino acids. V was trimmed by 7 bases and J by 1 base, leaving 17 bases between them. The germline V gene encodes CDR1 MNHEY and CDR2 SMNVEV (reference sequence). CDR3 in amino acids: CASTLKVWVSNQPQHF. The CDR3 region has the DNA TGTGCCAGCACTCTTAAGGTCTGGGTAAGCAATCAGCCCCAGCATTTT.

This clonotype was seen a handful of times. The chain employs TRBV20-1 and TRBJ1-4, with D unresolved. V lost 1 base to trimming and J lost 4 bases, with 10 bases between them. CDR3 length equals 14 residues. The V gene's germline CDR1 is DFQATT and CDR2 SNEGSKA (reference sequence). This CDR3 reads CSARGPYFNEKLFF. CDR3 nucleotide sequence: TGCAGTGCTAGAGGACCGTACTTTAATGAAAAACTGTTTTTT.

This clonotype was detected once. This chain uses TRBV29-1 with TRBJ1-2; D gene ambiguous. The CDR3 runs 12 residues. The V gene lost 8 bases and the J gene lost 1 base, with 11 bases spanning the gap. The germline CDR1 and CDR2 sequences are SQVTM and ANQGSEA. DNA of the CDR3: TGCAGCACCAGCCTCCTTAACTATGGCTACACCTTC. It is translated as CSTSLLNYGYTF. Using reference TRBV29-1 and TRBJ1-2 for the parts outside the CDR3, the full variable domain is SAVISQKPSRDICQRGTSLTIQCQVDSQVTMMFWYRQQPGQSLTLIATANQGSEATYESGFVIDKFPISRPNLTFSTLTVSNMSPEDSSIYLCSTSLLNYGYTFGSGTRLTVV.

The chain joins TRBV29-1 to TRBJ1-1, with D unresolved. The CDR3 is 14 residues long. Germline CDR1 is SQVTM and CDR2 is ANQGSEA. The ends were cut back, 2 bases at V and 5 bases at J, with 15 bases in the middle. CDR3 region: CSVEPPARKTEAFF. CDR3 nucleotide sequence: TGCAGCGTTGAACCGCCCGCGAGGAAGACTGAAGCTTTCTTT. Full variable domain (remainder filled in from reference TRBV29-1 and TRBJ1-1): SAVISQKPSRDICQRGTSLTIQCQVDSQVTMMFWYRQQPGQSLTLIATANQGSEATYESGFVIDKFPISRPNLTFSTLTVSNMSPEDSSIYLCSVEPPARKTEAFFGQGTRLTVV.

This clonotype was picked up a small number of times. CDR3 sequence reads: CASSLSPTGGTEAFF. The DNA of the CDR3 is TGCGCCAGCAGCTTGTCCCCCACAGGGGGAACTGAAGCTTTCTTT. The V and J genes are TRBV5-1 and TRBJ1-1, with 8 bases matching TRBD1. Trimming at V came to 1 base and at J to 5 bases, leaving 7 bases not matched to a gene. Per germline, CDR1 SGHRS and CDR2 YFSETQ. This CDR3 contains 15 residues.

The chain combines TRBV2 with TRBJ1-4, with 9 bases that match TRBD1. Losses at the gene ends were 3 bases for V and 9 bases for J; bases not matched to a gene: 5. The CDR3 loop spans 14 amino acids. The germline gives CDR1 SNHLY, CDR2 FYNNEI. CDR3 in DNA: TGTGCCAGCAGTGATCAAGGACAGGGGAAAAAACTGTTTTTT. Its translation is CASSDQGQGKKLFF.

This clonotype was seen a handful of times. This chain links TRBV7-2 with TRBJ1-2; D is ambiguous. This CDR3 comprises 13 residues. Germline V CDR1 and CDR2: SGHTA, FQGNSA. Trimming stripped 2 bases from V and 6 bases from J, with 10 bases between. CDR3 protein: CASSLSRWDGYTF. CDR3 DNA sequence: TGTGCCAGCAGCTTAAGTCGGTGGGATGGCTACACCTTC.

This clonotype has just a few counts. V is TRBV5-4 and J is TRBJ2-4, with 8 bases aligning to TRBD1. CDR1 SGHNT and CDR2 YYREEE come from the germline V gene (reference sequence). The V gene end was trimmed by 4 bases and the J gene end by 3 bases; junction bases not matched to a gene: 9. This CDR3 contains 16 residues. The CDR3 protein is CASSRTTGDVKNIQYF. CDR3 nucleotide sequence: TGTGCCAGCAGCCGGACGACAGGGGATGTCAAAAACATTCAGTACTTC.

In this sample, this clonotype turned up many times. J is TRBJ1-2 and V is TRBV30, with D possibly being TRBD1 (5 bases). The V end was cut by 6 bases, the J end by 9 bases, with 20 bases between. This CDR3 comprises 13 residues. The germline gives CDR1 GTSNPN, CDR2 SVGIG (reference sequence). In DNA, the CDR3 is TGTGCCTGTCCAACCCGGGACCCCACGCGCTACACCTTC. It specifies CACPTRDPTRYTF.

This chain connects TRBV4-2 to TRBJ2-3; 8 bases match TRBD2. The CDR3 has 18 residues. Trimming removed 0 bases from V and 1 base from J; junction bases left unmatched: 9. CDR1 LGHNA and CDR2 YNFKEQ come from the germline V gene. This CDR3 is CASSQERGGGSGTDTQYF. The CDR3 nucleotides are TGTGCCAGCAGCCAAGAACGAGGCGGGGGGTCGGGCACAGATACGCAGTATTTT.

Many counts were recorded for this clonotype. The chain links TRBV19 to TRBJ2-3; TRBD2 matches 10 bases. CDR1 is LNHDA and CDR2 is SQIVND in the germline V gene (reference sequence). The V segment lost 5 bases and the J segment 6 bases; nucleotides outside the gene matches: 2. This CDR3 comprises 13 residues. CDR3 DNA: TGTGCCAGTAGTTTGGGACTAGCGGATACGCAGTATTTT. Translation: CASSLGLADTQYF.

In this sample, this clonotype turned up a few times. The chain carries TRBV2 and TRBJ2-2, with D possibly being TRBD1 (5 bases). From germline, CDR1 is SNHLY and CDR2 FYNNEI. This CDR3 has 14 amino acids. Trimming removed 5 bases from V and 2 bases from J, with 9 bases in between. The CDR3 DNA is TGTGCCAGCAGTCCCAGGGTTAACACCGGGGAGCTGTTTTTT. Encoded protein: CASSPRVNTGELFF.

In this sample, this clonotype turned up a few times. The chain employs TRBV6-2 or TRBV6-3 and TRBJ2-2; D is unresolved. Germline assignment: CDR1 MNHEY and CDR2 SVGEGT. CDR3 size: 14 residues. Trimming left V 6 bases short and J 3 bases short, with 11 bases between. The CDR3 region has the DNA TGTGCCAGCAGGCAGCCCTCGGACACCGGGGAGCTGTTTTTT. Its translation is CASRQPSDTGELFF.

This clonotype came up many times. This sequence joins TRBV12-3 or TRBV12-4 and TRBJ2-3; 7 bases match TRBD2. V lost 5 bases and J lost 4; bases outside the gene matches: 3. The CDR3 consists of 13 residues. CDR3 bases: TGTGCCAGCAGTGCGGGAGAGGCAGATACGCAGTATTTT. Residues: CASSAGEADTQYF.

V usage is TRBV18 and J usage is TRBJ2-7, with 8 nucleotides matching TRBD2. J gave up 5 bases and V 3 bases, and 3 bases lay outside the gene matches. This CDR3 is 13 amino acids long. Per germline, CDR1 KGHSH and CDR2 LQKENI. CDR3 sequence: CASSPGGDNEQYF. Here the CDR3 DNA reads TGTGCCAGCTCACCCGGGGGGGATAACGAGCAGTACTTC.

This clonotype was found many times. This chain connects TRBV20-1 to TRBJ2-3; 8 bases are a match to TRBD2. The trim removed 7 bases at V and 2 bases at J, leaving 5 bases unmatched. CDR1 and CDR2 from the germline V gene are DFQATT and SNEGSKA (reference sequence). The CDR3 extends over 13 amino acids. Here the CDR3 reads CSGAAGVTDTQYF. Written as DNA, the CDR3 is TGCAGTGGAGCAGCGGGGGTCACAGATACGCAGTATTTT.